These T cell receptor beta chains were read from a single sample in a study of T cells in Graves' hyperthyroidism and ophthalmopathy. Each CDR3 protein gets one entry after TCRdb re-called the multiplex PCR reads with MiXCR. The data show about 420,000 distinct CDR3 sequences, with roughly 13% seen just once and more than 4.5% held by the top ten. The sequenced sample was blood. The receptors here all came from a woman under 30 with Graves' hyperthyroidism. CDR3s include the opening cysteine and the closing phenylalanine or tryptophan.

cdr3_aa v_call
CSVVTTGEQFF TRBV29-1
CAISESLSDGELFF TRBV10-3
CASSLKTGMNTEAFF TRBV5-6
CASSTQDSPLHF TRBV6-2/TRBV6-3
CASSPFVDSYEQYF TRBV6-2/TRBV6-3
CATRGSGNTIYF TRBV15
CASSLTEETQYF TRBV7-8
CAWTGTLNTEAFF TRBV30
CSASLDNEQFF TRBV20-1
CASSAGPIWTQYF TRBV28
CSASRWQGFGYTF TRBV20-1
CASSSPGQHVQFF TRBV7-3
CASSLVGGTDEQFF TRBV5-5
CATSREGDGEAFF TRBV15
CSVGLGGWEQYF TRBV29-1
CAWLRLAGGRETQYF TRBV30
CASSTGQNPYEQYF TRBV7-9
CSAREPATYEQYF TRBV20-1
CASSIDKWSNEQFF TRBV19
CASSNRHYGYTF TRBV6-1
CASSSVDSYNEQFF TRBV28
CASGVTGQPKETQYF TRBV9
CASSYLRQGSYGYTF TRBV6-2/TRBV6-3
CASSSSRTSRYTGELFF TRBV7-2
CASSSQRFPNYGYTF TRBV5-5
CASSFLAPGQGRKETQYF TRBV27
CASSQAGVQSYEQFF TRBV3-2
CASSVDASGVYNEQFF TRBV9
CAISEQLDQQYF TRBV10-3
CAWSERDRSYTF TRBV30
CASSAGTSTDTQYF TRBV11-3
CASRKTRNSYEQYF TRBV2
CASSPGNAGANVLTF TRBV5-1
CSVGQVYGYTF TRBV20-1
CASSLSKTTYEQYF TRBV5-1
CAPLIPLLYNEQFF TRBV20-1
CSARDPKVGDEQFF TRBV20-1
CARRKTGDRGVLTDTQYF TRBV10-1
CASSLRGAGETQYF TRBV27
CASSLKGEGVNTEAFF TRBV7-3
CASSSTSGRQNEQFF TRBV5-1
CASSPNAGQDPQAYF TRBV18
CASSWSLAGQETQYF TRBV11-2
CASSILRDPAYNEQFF TRBV28
CASSLEDETQYF TRBV9
CASSFTGSNTEAFF TRBV5-1
CASSLGQAKNTEAFF TRBV12-3/TRBV12-4
CASLDRESYEQYF TRBV10-2
CSATRGPLAKNIQYF TRBV20-1
CASSLGDRGHEKLFF TRBV5-6
CATKQLGDSNQPQHF TRBV15
CASSQSSRGRGEQFF TRBV3-1
CASSDTQRAVNTEAFF TRBV6-4
CASTLGRVDYGYTF TRBV28
CASSLNIGDNEQFF TRBV12-3/TRBV12-4